The entry that follows covers one T cell receptor (beta chain) sequence. Its antigen is as yet unknown. This entry belongs to a study of vaccination effects on CD4 cells after COVID-19. Broader study findings: Only a few convalescent patients and no early post-infection timepoints featured in the study.

Expansion of antigen-specific CD4+ T cells with viral peptide pools was carried out by the ViraFEST assay before sequencing. Investigators separated out CD4+ T cells once 10 days of culture had passed. Each participant was administered two doses of either the BNT162b2 or the mRNA-1273 vaccine. Nobody among the vaccine recipients had prior SARS-CoV-2 infection (nucleocapsid antibodies were negative). The authors exchanged half the medium for IL-2 medium on days 3 and 7. Clones were read by immunoSEQ multiplex PCR, and TCRdb kept only the in-frame ones, dropping some. The sample lists roughly 55,000 clones, about 78% occurring once. The CDR3 has 13 residues.

The chain couples TRBV12-1 to TRBJ2-7. TRBV12-1 is marked as a pseudogene. The clonotype was recovered from a human donor who received a COVID-19 vaccine. The sample in question was CD4+ T cells from PBMCs cultured with HCoV-OC43 spike peptides, obtained after COVID-19 vaccination. Subset meaning: HCoV-OC43 spike overlapping peptide pool stimulation. The CDR3 sequence: CASSFLWPYEQYV. In DNA, the CDR3 is TGTGCCAGCAGCTTTCTATGGCCCTACGAGCAGTACGTC.